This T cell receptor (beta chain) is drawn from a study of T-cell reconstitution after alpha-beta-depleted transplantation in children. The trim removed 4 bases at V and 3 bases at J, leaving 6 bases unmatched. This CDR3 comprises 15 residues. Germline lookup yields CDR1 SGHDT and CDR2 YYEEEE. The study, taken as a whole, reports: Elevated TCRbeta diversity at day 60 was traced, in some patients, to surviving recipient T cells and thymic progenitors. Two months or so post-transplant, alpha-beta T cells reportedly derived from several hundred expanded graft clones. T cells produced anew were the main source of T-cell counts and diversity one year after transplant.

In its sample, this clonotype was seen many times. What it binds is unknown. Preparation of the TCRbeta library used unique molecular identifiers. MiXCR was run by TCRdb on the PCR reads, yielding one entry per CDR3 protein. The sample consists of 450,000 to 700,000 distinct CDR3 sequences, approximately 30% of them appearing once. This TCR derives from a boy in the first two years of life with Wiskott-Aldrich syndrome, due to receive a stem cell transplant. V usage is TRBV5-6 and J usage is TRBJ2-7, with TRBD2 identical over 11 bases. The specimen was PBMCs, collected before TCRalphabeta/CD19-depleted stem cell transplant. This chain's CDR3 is CASSAGLAGDYEQYF. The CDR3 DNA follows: TGTGCCAGCAGCGCCGGACTAGCGGGCGACTACGAGCAGTACTTC. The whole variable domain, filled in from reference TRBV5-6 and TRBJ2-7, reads DAGVTQSPTHLIKTRGQQVTLRCSPKSGHDTVSWYQQALGQGPQFIFQYYEEEERQRGNFPDRFSGHQFPNYSSELNVNALLLGDSALYLCASSAGLAGDYEQYFGPGTRLTVT.